This passage covers 25 T cell receptor beta chains from one sample sequenced in a study of vaccination and CD4 T cells after COVID-19. No cognate antigen is known for these TCRs. CD4+ T cells that had been cultured provided DNA sequenced with the Oncomine TCR Beta short-read assay. TCRdb recomputed calls from the PCR reads with MiXCR, one row per CDR3 protein. The top ten hold roughly a sixth of the sample, which has roughly 7,900 distinct CDR3 sequences, more than 35% seen once. The treatment: approximately nine-day PBMC culture with coronavirus spike peptide pools or control peptides (ViraFEST assay). Unexposed donor CD4+ T cells predated the COVID-19 pandemic, collected 2011-2018. Sequenced material: CD4+ T cells from blood, cultured in vitro. All receptors derive from a human donor in good health.

The chain uses TRBV27 and TRBJ2-5; D is tentatively TRBD1 or TRBD2 (6 bases each). The CDR3 is made up of 16 amino acids. Per the germline V gene, CDR1 is MNHEY and CDR2 is SMNVEV (reference sequence). The V end was cut by 5 bases, the J end by 4 bases, with 20 bases between. The chain's CDR3 is CASSPYQGMGGETQYF. As DNA, the CDR3 is TGTGCCAGCAGTCCTTACCAGGGGATGGGGGGAGAGACCCAGTACTTC.

The chain joins TRBV19 to TRBJ2-7, with 11 bases matching TRBD2. With V trimmed by 5 bases and J by 3 bases, 3 bases remained unmatched. CDR1 is LNHDA, CDR2 SQIVND, per germline (reference sequence). The CDR3 totals 14 residues. CDR3: CASSPTSGIYEQYF. CDR3 DNA sequence: TGTGCCAGTAGTCCGACTAGCGGGATCTACGAGCAGTACTTC.

By sample share, this clonotype is medium-sized. The chain combines TRBV27 with TRBJ1-1; possible D gene TRBD1, 5 bases. V was trimmed by 6 bases and J by 11 bases, leaving 25 bases between them. The CDR3 sequence is 15 residues long. Germline CDR1 is MNHEY and CDR2 is SMNVEV (reference sequence). DNA of the CDR3: TGTGCCAGCAGCACCTGGAGGGGTGGTGACCGTTTTGCTTTCTTT. It is translated as CASSTWRGGDRFAFF.

This chain joins TRBV6-5 and TRBJ2-2; D might be TRBD1 or TRBD2, each matching 6 bases. This CDR3 comprises 15 residues. The germline gives CDR1 MNHEY, CDR2 SVGAGI. Trimming shortened V by 0 bases and J by 5 bases, and 10 bases separated the two germline ends. CDR3 residues: CASSYSGGPTGELFF. CDR3 sequence (DNA): TGTGCCAGCAGTTACTCAGGGGGGCCAACCGGGGAGCTGTTTTTT.

The CDR3 region has the DNA TGTGCCAGCAGCGTAGGGGGGGGCTGGAACACTGAAGCTTTCTTT. This encodes CASSVGGGWNTEAFF. The rearrangement joins TRBV9 to TRBJ1-1, with D perhaps TRBD1 (6 bases). Germline lookup yields CDR1 SGDLS and CDR2 YYNGEE. Trimming took 0 bases from V and 1 from J, leaving 10 bases between them. The CDR3 runs 15 residues.

This clonotype was found a few times. J is TRBJ1-1 and V is TRBV19; 8 bases match TRBD1. The CDR3 is 15 amino acids. V lost 5 bases to trimming and J lost 2 bases; unmatched junction nucleotides: 7. Germline V gives CDR1 LNHDA, CDR2 SQIVND (reference sequence). CDR3 bases: TGTGCCAGTAGTCCGCGGACAGGGCCCAACACTGAAGCTTTCTTT. Protein product: CASSPRTGPNTEAFF.

The CDR3 is CASSRDSLYTEAFF. DNA of the CDR3: TGTGCCAGCAGTAGGGACAGCCTTTACACTGAAGCTTTCTTT. The chain uses TRBV27 and TRBJ1-1; 7 positions match TRBD1. The germline gives CDR1 MNHEY, CDR2 SMNVEV (reference sequence). This CDR3 is 14 amino acids long. V gave up 5 bases and J gave up 3 bases; unmatched junction bases: 6.

V is TRBV4-3 and J is TRBJ2-7, with D maybe TRBD1 (6 bases). The CDR3 spans 13 residues. CDR1 LGHNA and CDR2 YSLEER come from the germline V gene. V lost 0 bases and J 4 bases, leaving 7 bases between the germline ends. The CDR3 loop reads CASSQDRGYEQYF. CDR3 coding DNA: TGCGCCAGCAGCCAAGACAGGGGATACGAGCAGTACTTC.

The CDR3 sequence is CASRRDSLRFQQYF. The CDR3 DNA reads as TGTGCCAGCAGACGGGACAGCCTGAGGTTCCAGCAGTACTTC. The V call is TRBV7-9, the J call TRBJ2-7; the match to TRBD1 covers 7 bases. Germline assignment: CDR1 SEHNR and CDR2 FQNEAQ (reference sequence). The CDR3 has 14 amino acids. J gave up 8 bases and V 6 bases, and 13 bases lay outside the gene matches. Together with reference TRBV7-9 and TRBJ2-7, the CDR3 gives the full variable domain: DTGVSQNPRHKITKRGQNVTFRCDPISEHNRLYWYRQTLGQGPEFLTYFQNEAQLEKSRLLSDRFSAERPKGSFSTLEIQRTEQGDSAMYLCASRRDSLRFQQYFGPGTRLTVT.

This chain connects TRBV19 to TRBJ1-5, with D possibly matching TRBD1 (5 bases). CDR1 is LNHDA and CDR2 is SQIVND in the germline V gene (reference sequence). The CDR3 is made up of 15 amino acids. V was shortened by 8 bases and J by 2 bases, with 16 bases between the two germline ends. The CDR3 nucleotides read TGTGCCAGTCAACGGGGGTGCGCAGGCAATCAGCCCCAGCATTTT. This encodes CASQRGCAGNQPQHF.

The V and J genes are TRBV7-9 and TRBJ1-3; D unclear. This CDR3 is built from 15 residues. The V end was cut by 0 bases, the J end by 2 bases, with 8 bases between. The germline CDR1 and CDR2 sequences are SEHNR and FQNEAQ (reference sequence). The chain's CDR3 is CASSLAGGAGNTIYF. The CDR3 nucleotides are TGTGCCAGCAGCTTAGCAGGAGGTGCTGGAAACACCATATATTTT.

This sequence joins TRBV16 and TRBJ2-5; 11 bases line up with TRBD2. The V segment lost 6 bases and the J segment 5 bases; nucleotides outside the gene matches: 8. Germline values: CDR1 KGHSY, CDR2 FQNENV. The CDR3 length is 15 residues. CDR3 nucleotide sequence: TGTGCCAGCAGACCCGCCCTAGCGGGAGGTGAGACCCAGTACTTC. Translation gives CASRPALAGGETQYF.

There are a few counts of this clonotype. The genes are TRBV6-1 and TRBJ1-2; D is uncertain. V lost 5 bases to trimming and J lost 4 bases, with 14 bases between them. The CDR3 is made up of 14 amino acids. CDR1 is MNHNS and CDR2 is SASEGT in the germline V gene. CDR3 nucleotides: TGTGCCAGCAGTCGGGAGCCCGGCCCCTATGGCTACACCTTC. Protein: CASSREPGPYGYTF.

The J gene is TRBJ2-2, the V gene TRBV2, with a tentative D call TRBD1 (6 bases). Germline V gene data show CDR1 as SNHLY and CDR2 as FYNNEI. This CDR3 comprises 13 residues. V lost 6 bases to trimming and J lost 6 bases, with 11 bases between them. CDR3 in DNA: TGTGCCAGCAGGCAGGGGTGGCCCGGGGAGCTGTTTTTT. Translating gives CASRQGWPGELFF.

The chain has TRBV19 and TRBJ2-3, with 8 positions matching TRBD2. Trimming took 6 bases from V and 2 from J; bases not matched to a gene: 7. Per the germline V gene, CDR1 is LNHDA and CDR2 is SQIVND (reference sequence). The CDR3 is made up of 15 amino acids. The CDR3 is CASSLRTSNTDTQYF. In DNA, the CDR3 is TGTGCCAGTAGCCTAAGGACTAGCAACACAGATACGCAGTATTTT.

This clonotype was seen a few times. The chain carries TRBV6-1 and TRBJ1-5, with D tentatively TRBD1 (6 bases). The CDR3 is 12 amino acids. The V gene lost 4 bases and the J gene lost 6 bases, with 7 bases spanning the gap. The germline CDR1 and CDR2 sequences are MNHNS and SASEGT. The CDR3 region is CASSAGVQPQHF. CDR3 in DNA: TGTGCCAGCAGTGCAGGGGTTCAGCCCCAGCATTTT.

This clonotype was picked up a small number of times. The chain recombines TRBV7-2 with TRBJ1-1; D is possibly TRBD1 (6 bases). The length of the CDR3 is 13 residues. In germline, CDR1 is SGHTA, CDR2 FQGNSA. Deletions cut 4 bases from V and 2 bases from J, with 8 bases between. CDR3 amino acids: CASSSQGNTEAFF. The CDR3 region has the DNA TGTGCCAGCAGCTCACAGGGTAACACTGAAGCTTTCTTT.

This clonotype was counted a few times. V usage is TRBV20-1 and J usage is TRBJ1-6; no clear D. V gave up 0 bases and J gave up 9 bases, with 12 bases separating them. The CDR3 is 14 residues long. From germline, CDR1 is DFQATT and CDR2 SNEGSKA (reference sequence). The CDR3 sequence: CSARDVKVSSPLHF. The DNA for the CDR3 is TGCAGTGCTAGAGATGTGAAGGTTTCTTCACCCCTCCACTTT.

Only a few counts were recorded for this clonotype. The J gene is TRBJ1-2, the V gene TRBV28; 8 bases fit TRBD1. CDR3 length: 14 residues. Germline V gene sequence: CDR1 MDHEN, CDR2 SYDVKM. The J segment lost 4 bases and the V segment lost 5 bases, leaving 6 bases of the junction unmatched. This chain's CDR3 is CASSPGGLGYGYTF. In DNA form, the CDR3 reads TGTGCCAGCAGTCCAGGGGGCTTGGGCTATGGCTACACCTTC.

This clonotype was observed a handful of times. The chain has TRBV7-9 and TRBJ2-4; D remains ambiguous. Germline CDR1 is SEHNR and CDR2 is FQNEAQ (reference sequence). This CDR3 spans 16 amino acids. V lost 1 base to trimming and J lost 0 bases, with 10 bases between them. For the CDR3, the DNA is TGTGCCAGCAGCTTAGTGGTGGCCGGAGCCAAAAACATTCAGTACTTC. Its translation is CASSLVVAGAKNIQYF.

The chain employs TRBV5-4 and TRBJ1-5; tentative D call: TRBD1 (6 bases). The CDR3 has 16 amino acids. Germline loops: CDR1 SGHNT, CDR2 YYREEE (reference sequence). V gave up 0 bases and J gave up 7 bases, with 17 bases separating them. CDR3 bases: TGTGCCAGCAGCTTGGAACCGACAGGAGCGTACCAGCCCCAGCATTTT. Protein: CASSLEPTGAYQPQHF.

This clonotype was recorded a few times. V is TRBV25-1 and J is TRBJ1-1; D not certain. The CDR3 is made up of 12 amino acids. CDR1 and CDR2 from the germline V gene are MGHDK and SYGVNS. The V end was cut by 6 bases, the J end by 4 bases, with 9 bases between. CDR3 nucleotide sequence: TGTGCCAGCAGGTCGGCCGGCACTGAAGCTTTCTTT. It is translated as CASRSAGTEAFF.

This sequence joins TRBV20-1 and TRBJ1-1; a weak D match, TRBD1 (6 bases). Germline lookup yields CDR1 DFQATT and CDR2 SNEGSKA (reference sequence). Trimming shortened V by 1 base and J by 2 bases, and 14 bases separated the two germline ends. The CDR3 spans 15 residues. The CDR3 region has the DNA TGCAGTGCTAGAGTGCCGGGACAACCAAACACTGAAGCTTTCTTT. Protein sequence: CSARVPGQPNTEAFF.

This clonotype was counted once. The chain carries TRBV7-8 and TRBJ1-6; no firm D call. The CDR3 loop spans 15 amino acids. Between the trimmed V and J ends, which lost 3 bases and 8 bases, there was a span of 14 bases. In germline, CDR1 is SGHVS, CDR2 FQNEAQ. CDR3 in DNA: TGTGCCAGCAGCTTTCGGTGGGAACTGGATTCACCCCTCCACTTT. Translating it yields CASSFRWELDSPLHF.

This clonotype was seen more than once but under ten times. The J gene is TRBJ1-1, the V gene TRBV7-6, with D maybe TRBD1 (6 bases). This CDR3 comprises 14 residues. The V and J ends lost 0 bases and 4 bases respectively, with 9 bases between them. Germline CDR1 SGHVS, CDR2 FNYEAQ. CDR3 in amino acids: CASSLAIGGTEAFF. Here the CDR3 DNA reads TGTGCCAGCAGCTTAGCGATAGGGGGCACTGAAGCTTTCTTT.